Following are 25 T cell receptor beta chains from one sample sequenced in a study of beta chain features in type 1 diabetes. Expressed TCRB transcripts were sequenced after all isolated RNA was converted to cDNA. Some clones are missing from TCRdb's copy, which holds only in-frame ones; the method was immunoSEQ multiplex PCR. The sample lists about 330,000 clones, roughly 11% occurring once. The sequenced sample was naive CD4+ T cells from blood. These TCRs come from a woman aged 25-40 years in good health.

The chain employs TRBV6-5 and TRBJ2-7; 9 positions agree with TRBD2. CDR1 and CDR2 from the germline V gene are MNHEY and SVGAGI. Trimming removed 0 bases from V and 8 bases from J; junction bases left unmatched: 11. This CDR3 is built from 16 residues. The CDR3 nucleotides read TGTGCCAGCAGTTACTCGAAGGGGCGGGAGGGCCGTAAGCAGTACTTC. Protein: CASSYSKGREGRKQYF.

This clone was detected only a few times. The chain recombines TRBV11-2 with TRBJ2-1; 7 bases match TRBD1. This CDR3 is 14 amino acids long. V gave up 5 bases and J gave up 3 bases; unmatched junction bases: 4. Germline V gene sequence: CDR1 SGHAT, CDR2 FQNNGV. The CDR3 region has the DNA TGTGCCAGCAGCAGGGGACAGAACTACAATGAGCAGTTCTTC. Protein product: CASSRGQNYNEQFF.

The CDR3 is CASSLDMGLAYEQFF. CDR3 nucleotides: TGTGCCAGCAGCTTGGATATGGGACTAGCCTATGAGCAGTTCTTC. The chain joins TRBV5-4 to TRBJ2-1; 9 bases fit TRBD2. The CDR3 has 15 residues. J was trimmed by 8 bases and V by 0 bases; bases with no gene match: 6. Germline V gene sequence: CDR1 SGHNT, CDR2 YYREEE (reference sequence).

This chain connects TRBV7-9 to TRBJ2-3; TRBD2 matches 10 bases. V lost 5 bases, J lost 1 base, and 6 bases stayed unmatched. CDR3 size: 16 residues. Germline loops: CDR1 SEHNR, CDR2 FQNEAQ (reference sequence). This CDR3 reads CASSQGLAEGTDTQYF. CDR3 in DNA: TGTGCCAGCAGCCAAGGACTAGCGGAGGGCACAGATACGCAGTATTTT.

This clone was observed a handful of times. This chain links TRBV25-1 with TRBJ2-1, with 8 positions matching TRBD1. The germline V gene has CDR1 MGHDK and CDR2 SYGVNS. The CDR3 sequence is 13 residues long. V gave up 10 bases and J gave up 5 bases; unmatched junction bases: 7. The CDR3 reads CATRTGFHNEQFF. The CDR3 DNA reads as TGTGCCACCCGGACAGGGTTTCACAATGAGCAGTTCTTC. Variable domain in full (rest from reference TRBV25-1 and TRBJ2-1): EADIYQTPRYLVIGTGKKITLECSQTMGHDKMYWYQQDPGMELHLIHYSYGVNSTEKGDLSSESTVSRIRTEHFPLTLESARPSHTSQYLCATRTGFHNEQFFGPGTRLTVL.

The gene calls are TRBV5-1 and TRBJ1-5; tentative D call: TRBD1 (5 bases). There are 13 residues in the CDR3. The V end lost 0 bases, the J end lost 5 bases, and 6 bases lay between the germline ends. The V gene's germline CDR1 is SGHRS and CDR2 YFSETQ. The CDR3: CASSLEQDQPQHF. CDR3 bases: TGCGCCAGCAGCTTGGAACAGGATCAGCCCCAGCATTTT.

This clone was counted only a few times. The CDR3 loop reads CASSLRVAGGPDEQFF. The CDR3 DNA sequence: TGTGCCAGCTCACTGCGAGTAGCGGGAGGGCCCGATGAGCAGTTCTTC. The chain is built from TRBV18 and TRBJ2-1; 11 nucleotides align to TRBD2. The ends lost 4 bases at V and 8 bases at J; junction bases unmatched: 10. Per germline, CDR1 KGHSH and CDR2 LQKENI. CDR3 length: 16 residues.

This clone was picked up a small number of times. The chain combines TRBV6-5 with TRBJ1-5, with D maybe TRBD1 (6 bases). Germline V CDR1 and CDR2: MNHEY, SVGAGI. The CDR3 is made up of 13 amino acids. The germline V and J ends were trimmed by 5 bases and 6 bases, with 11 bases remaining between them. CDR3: CASSRGGLQPQHF. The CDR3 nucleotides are TGTGCCAGCAGTAGGGGGGGGCTTCAGCCCCAGCATTTT.

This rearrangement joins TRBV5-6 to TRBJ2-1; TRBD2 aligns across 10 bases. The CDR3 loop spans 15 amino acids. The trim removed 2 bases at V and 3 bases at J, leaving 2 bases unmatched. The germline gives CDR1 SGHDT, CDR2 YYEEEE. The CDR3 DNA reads TGTGCCAGCAGCTTTGGGACTAGCGTCTACAATGAGCAGTTCTTC. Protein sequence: CASSFGTSVYNEQFF.

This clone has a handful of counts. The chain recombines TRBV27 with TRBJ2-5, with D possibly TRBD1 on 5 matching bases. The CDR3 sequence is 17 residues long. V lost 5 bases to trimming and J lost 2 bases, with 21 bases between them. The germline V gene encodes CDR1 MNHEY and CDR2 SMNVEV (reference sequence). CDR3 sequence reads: CASSQGVWAGMQETQYF. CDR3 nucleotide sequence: TGTGCCAGCAGTCAAGGGGTGTGGGCAGGGATGCAAGAGACCCAGTACTTC.

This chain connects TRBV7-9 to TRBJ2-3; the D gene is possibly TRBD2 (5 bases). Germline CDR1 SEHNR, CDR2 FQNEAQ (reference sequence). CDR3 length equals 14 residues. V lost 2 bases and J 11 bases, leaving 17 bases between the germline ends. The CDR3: CASSLFPPGSGQYF. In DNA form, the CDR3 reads TGTGCCAGCAGCTTATTCCCCCCGGGGTCGGGGCAGTATTTT.

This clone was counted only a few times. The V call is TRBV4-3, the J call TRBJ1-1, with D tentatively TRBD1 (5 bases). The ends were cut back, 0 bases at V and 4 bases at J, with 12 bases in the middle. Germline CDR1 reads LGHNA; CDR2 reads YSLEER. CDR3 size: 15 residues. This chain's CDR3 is CASSQEWGGSTEAFF. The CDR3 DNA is TGCGCCAGCAGCCAAGAATGGGGGGGAAGCACTGAAGCTTTCTTT.

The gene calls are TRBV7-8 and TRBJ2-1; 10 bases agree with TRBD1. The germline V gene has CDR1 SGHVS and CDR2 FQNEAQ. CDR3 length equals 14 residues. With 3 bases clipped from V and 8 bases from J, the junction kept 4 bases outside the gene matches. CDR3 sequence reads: CASSFGQGGYEQFF. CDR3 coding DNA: TGTGCCAGCAGCTTCGGACAGGGGGGGTATGAGCAGTTCTTC.

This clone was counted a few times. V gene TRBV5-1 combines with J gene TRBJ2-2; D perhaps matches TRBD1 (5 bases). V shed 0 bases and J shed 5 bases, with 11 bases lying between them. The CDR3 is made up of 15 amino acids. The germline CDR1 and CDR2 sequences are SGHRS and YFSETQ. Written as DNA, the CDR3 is TGCGCCAGCAGCTTGGGACAGCGAGCGACCGGGGAGCTGTTTTTT. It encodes CASSLGQRATGELFF.

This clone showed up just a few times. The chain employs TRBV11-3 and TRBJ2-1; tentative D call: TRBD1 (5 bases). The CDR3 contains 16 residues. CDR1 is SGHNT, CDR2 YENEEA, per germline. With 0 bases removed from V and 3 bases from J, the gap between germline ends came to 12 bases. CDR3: CASSLDGQGNYNEQFF. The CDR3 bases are TGTGCCAGCAGCTTAGATGGCCAGGGCAACTACAATGAGCAGTTCTTC.

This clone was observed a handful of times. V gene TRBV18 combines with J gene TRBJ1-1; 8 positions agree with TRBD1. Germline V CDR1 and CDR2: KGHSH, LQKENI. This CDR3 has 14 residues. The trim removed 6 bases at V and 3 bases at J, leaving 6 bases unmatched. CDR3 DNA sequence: TGTGCCAGCTCGCGTGAACAGGGGGACACTGAAGCTTTCTTT. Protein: CASSREQGDTEAFF.

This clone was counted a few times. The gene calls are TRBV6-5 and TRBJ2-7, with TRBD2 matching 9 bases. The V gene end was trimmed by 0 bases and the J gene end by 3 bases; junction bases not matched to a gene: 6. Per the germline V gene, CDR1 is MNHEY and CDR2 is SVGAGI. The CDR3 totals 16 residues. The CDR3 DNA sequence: TGTGCCAGCAGTTACTCGACTTCACTAGCGGGCTACGAGCAGTACTTC. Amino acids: CASSYSTSLAGYEQYF.

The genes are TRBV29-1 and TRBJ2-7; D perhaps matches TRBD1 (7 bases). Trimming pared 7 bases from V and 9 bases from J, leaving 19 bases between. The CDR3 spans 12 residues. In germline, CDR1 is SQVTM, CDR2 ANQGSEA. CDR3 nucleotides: TGCAGCGGGGGGGACAGCCCTCTGGGGCAGTACTTC. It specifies CSGGDSPLGQYF.

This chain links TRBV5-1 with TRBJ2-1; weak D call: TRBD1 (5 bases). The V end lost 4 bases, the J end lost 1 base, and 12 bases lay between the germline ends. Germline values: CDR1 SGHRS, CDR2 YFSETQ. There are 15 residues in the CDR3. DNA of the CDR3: TGCGCCAGCAGCGCCACTCAGGGTTCCTACAATGAGCAGTTCTTC. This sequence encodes CASSATQGSYNEQFF.

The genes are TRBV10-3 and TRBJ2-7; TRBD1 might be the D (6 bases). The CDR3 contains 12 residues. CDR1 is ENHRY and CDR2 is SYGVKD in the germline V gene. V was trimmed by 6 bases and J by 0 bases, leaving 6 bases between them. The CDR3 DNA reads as TGTGCCATCAGGACAGGCTCCTACGAGCAGTACTTC. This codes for CAIRTGSYEQYF.

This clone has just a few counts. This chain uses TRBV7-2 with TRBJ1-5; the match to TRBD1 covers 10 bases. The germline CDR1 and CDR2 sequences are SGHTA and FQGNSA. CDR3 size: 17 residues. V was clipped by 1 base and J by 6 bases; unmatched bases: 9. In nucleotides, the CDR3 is TGTGCCAGCAGCTTAGACGACAGGGGGCGAGGCAGTCAGCCCCAGCATTTT. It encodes CASSLDDRGRGSQPQHF.

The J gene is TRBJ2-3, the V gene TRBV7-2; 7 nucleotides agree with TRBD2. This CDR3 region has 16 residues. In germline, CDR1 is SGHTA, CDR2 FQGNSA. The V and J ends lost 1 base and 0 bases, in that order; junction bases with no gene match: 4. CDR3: CASSLERRESTDTQYF. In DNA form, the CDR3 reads TGTGCCAGCAGCTTAGAGAGGCGGGAGAGCACAGATACGCAGTATTTT. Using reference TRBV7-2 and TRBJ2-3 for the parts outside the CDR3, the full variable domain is GAGVSQSPSNKVTEKGKDVELRCDPISGHTALYWYRQSLGQGLEFLIYFQGNSAPDKSGLPSDRFSAERTGGSVSTLTIQRTQQEDSAVYLCASSLERRESTDTQYFGPGTRLTVL.

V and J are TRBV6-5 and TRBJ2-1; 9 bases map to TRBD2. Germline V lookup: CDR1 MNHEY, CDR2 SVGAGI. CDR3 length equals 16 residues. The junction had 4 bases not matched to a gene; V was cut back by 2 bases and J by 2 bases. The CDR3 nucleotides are TGTGCCAGCAGTTACGAAGCTAGCGGGACCTACAATGAGCAGTTCTTC. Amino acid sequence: CASSYEASGTYNEQFF.

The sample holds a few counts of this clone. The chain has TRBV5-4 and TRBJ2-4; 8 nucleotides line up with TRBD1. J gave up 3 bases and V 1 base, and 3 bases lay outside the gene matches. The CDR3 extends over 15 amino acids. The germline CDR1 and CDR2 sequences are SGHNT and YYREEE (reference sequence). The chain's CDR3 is CASSLLTGDKNIQYF. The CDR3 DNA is TGTGCCAGCAGCTTGCTGACAGGGGACAAAAACATTCAGTACTTC. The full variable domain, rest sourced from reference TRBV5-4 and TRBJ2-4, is ETGVTQSPTHLIKTRGQQVTLRCSSQSGHNTVSWYQQALGQGPQFIFQYYREEENGRGNFPPRFSGLQFPNYSSELNVNALELDDSALYLCASSLLTGDKNIQYFGAGTRLSVL.

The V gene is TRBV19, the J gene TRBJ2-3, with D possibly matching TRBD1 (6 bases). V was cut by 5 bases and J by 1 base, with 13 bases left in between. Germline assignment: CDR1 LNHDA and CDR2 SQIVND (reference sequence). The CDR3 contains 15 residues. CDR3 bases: TGTGCCAGTAGTTTCCGGGACACCCGCACAGATACGCAGTATTTT. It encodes CASSFRDTRTDTQYF.